This TCR beta chain was obtained from a study of long-term antiretroviral therapy in people with HIV. Across the study: About a decade before 2015, the earliest samples were taken when ART was typically delayed. General study findings and limits: Clonal expansions arising prior to ART prevailed in the repertoire at every time point.

The CDR3 has 12 residues. Trimming at V came to 5 bases and at J to 5 bases, leaving 2 bases not matched to a gene. Germline assignment: CDR1 LNHDA and CDR2 SQIVND (reference sequence). A remark on this clone: Antigen: not known.

Researchers report immunoSEQ v3.0 was run at survey level. Sequencing aimed at about 35,000-55,000 T-cell genomes per sample. This table comes from immunoSEQ multiplex PCR, and its TCRdb copy is limited to in-frame clones, with some not included. The table includes about 24,000 clones, approximately 88% detected once. The sequencing used unsorted PBMCs, collected 1.8 years before starting antiretroviral therapy. The rearrangement links TRBV19 to TRBJ2-5; 7 positions match TRBD1. This TCR was sampled from a man between 45 and 60 years old with HIV. CDR3 in amino acids: CASSARGETQYF. The CDR3 DNA is TGTGCCAGTAGTGCCAGGGGGGAGACCCAGTACTTC.